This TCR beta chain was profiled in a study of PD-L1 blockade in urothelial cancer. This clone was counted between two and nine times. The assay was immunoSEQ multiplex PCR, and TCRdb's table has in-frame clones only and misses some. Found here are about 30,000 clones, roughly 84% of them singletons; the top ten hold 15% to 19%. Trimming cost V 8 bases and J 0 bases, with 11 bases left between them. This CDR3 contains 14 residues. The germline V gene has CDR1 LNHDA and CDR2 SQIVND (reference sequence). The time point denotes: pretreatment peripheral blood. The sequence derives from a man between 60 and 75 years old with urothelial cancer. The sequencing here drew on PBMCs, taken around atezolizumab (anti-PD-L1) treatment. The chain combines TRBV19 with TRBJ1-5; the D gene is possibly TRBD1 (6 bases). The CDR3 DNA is TGTGCCAGTGGACAGCCTTATAGCAATCAGCCCCAGCATTTT. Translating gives CASGQPYSNQPQHF.